These T cell receptor beta chains were read from a single sample in a study of breast tumors, draining lymph nodes, adjacent tissues. TCRdb fed the multiplex PCR reads into MiXCR, producing one record per CDR3 protein. The table has about 180,000 distinct CDR3 sequences, around a third seen once. Specimen: axillary lymph node tissue. These receptors all stem from a female donor with breast cancer. Some clones in this sample may be carry-over from other donors' samples. The CDR3 runs from the conserved cysteine through the conserved F or W. D genes are given only for firm matches. Where a row states a size, it is once, few, many or the class of an expanded clone; other rows omit it.

D gene | J gene | clone size | V gene | CDR3 protein | CDR3 DNA
TRBD2 | TRBJ2-7 | many | TRBV2 | CASAPTSGSSYEQYF | TGTGCCAGCGCCCCGACTAGCGGGTCTTCCTACGAGCAGTACTTC
. | TRBJ2-5 | once | TRBV20-1 | CSARPGTLQETQYF | TGCAGTGCTAGACCGGGGACGCTCCAAGAGACCCAGTACTTC
. | TRBJ1-4 | . | TRBV11-2 | CASSLSRDEQFFGPGTDLKLFF | .
TRBD1 | TRBJ2-3 | many | TRBV7-9 | CASSHTDREADTQYF | TGTGCCAGCAGCCACACCGACAGGGAAGCAGATACGCAGTATTTT
TRBD2 | TRBJ2-3 | . | TRBV7-2 | CASSPRLAGDTQYF | TGTGCCAGCAGCCCCCGGTTAGCGGGGGATACGCAGTATTTT
TRBD1 | TRBJ2-1 | many | TRBV7-8 | CASSSRTGSYNEQFF | TGTGCCAGCAGCTCCCGGACAGGCTCCTACAATGAGCAGTTCTTC
TRBD1 | TRBJ1-1 | few | TRBV20-1 | CSAIRTGGGEAFF | TGCAGTGCCATCCGGACAGGGGGCGGTGAAGCTTTCTTT
. | TRBJ1-4 | . | TRBV28 | CASSYMGANGKLFF | TGTGCCAGCAGCTATATGGGGGCGAATGGAAAACTGTTTTTT
TRBD1 | TRBJ2-4 | . | TRBV9 | CASSGDGQGGDTKNIQYF | TGTGCCAGCAGCGGGGATGGACAGGGTGGAGATACCAAAAACATTCAGTACTTC
TRBD1 | TRBJ2-5 | many | TRBV7-9 | CASSFWDSRIETQYF | TGTGCCAGCAGCTTCTGGGACAGTCGAATCGAGACCCAGTACTTC
. | TRBJ1-4 | . | TRBV9 | CASSAPIAGLKGNEKLFF | TGTGCCAGCAGCGCTCCAATAGCGGGGCTGAAGGGTAATGAAAAACTGTTTTTT
. | TRBJ2-7 | . | TRBV28 | CASSFLGLYEQYF | TGTGCCAGCAGCTTCCTAGGACTCTACGAGCAGTACTTC
TRBD1 | TRBJ2-3 | many | TRBV7-9 | CASSLDRGVQDTQYF | TGTGCCAGCAGCTTAGACAGGGGGGTGCAAGATACGCAGTATTTT
. | TRBJ1-1 | few | TRBV11-2 | CASSPGTGAEAFF | TGTGCCAGCAGTCCCGGTACCGGCGCTGAAGCTTTCTTT
. | TRBJ2-7 | . | TRBV5-8 | CASSWGPEIDYEQYF | TGCGCCAGCAGCTGGGGGCCGGAGATCGACTACGAGCAGTACTTC
TRBD2 | TRBJ2-1 | few | TRBV5-4 | CASSGISGRLYSEQFF | TGTGCCAGCAGCGGGATAAGCGGGAGGCTCTACAGTGAGCAGTTCTTC
. | TRBJ2-7 | . | TRBV5-8 | CASTKKQGASYEQYF | TGTGCCAGCACCAAAAAACAGGGAGCCTCCTACGAGCAGTACTTC
TRBD2 | TRBJ2-1 | many | TRBV7-9 | CASSYFKGLAGSDIYNEQFF | TGTGCCAGCAGCTATTTTAAGGGACTAGCGGGGTCTGATATATACAATGAGCAGTTCTTC
. | TRBJ1-6 | many | TRBV19 | CASSISVNNSPLHF | TGTGCCAGTAGTATCTCCGTTAATAATTCACCCCTCCACTTT
TRBD2 | TRBJ2-5 | . | TRBV9 | CASSMTSGYQETQYF | TGTGCCAGCAGCATGACTAGCGGATACCAAGAGACCCAGTACTTC
. | TRBJ2-3 | . | TRBV4-3 | CASSQERGRTDTQYF | TGCGCCAGCAGCCAAGAGAGGGGGAGGACAGATACGCAGTATTTT
. | TRBJ2-7 | many | TRBV19 | CASSSKLQEQYF | TGTGCCAGTAGCAGCAAGCTACAAGAGCAGTACTTC
TRBD1 | TRBJ1-2 | few | TRBV6-1 | CASSPRQGLIRHTF | TGTGCCAGCAGTCCACGACAGGGCCTCATCCGACACACCTTC
TRBD1 | TRBJ2-7 | . | TRBV5-1 | CASSSGQGYEQYF | TGCGCCAGCAGCTCAGGACAGGGGTACGAGCAGTACTTC
. | TRBJ1-5 | many | TRBV7-8 | CASSARPLTAGQPQHF | TGTGCCAGCAGCGCCCGGCCCTTGACCGCGGGTCAGCCCCAGCATTTT
. | TRBJ2-3 | . | TRBV6-5 | CASSRAGSTDTQYF | TGTGCCAGCAGCAGGGCAGGTAGCACAGATACGCAGTATTTT
. | TRBJ1-2 | many | TRBV6-4 | CASRGQRGYTF | TGTGCCAGCAGGGGGCAGCGTGGCTACACCTTC
. | TRBJ1-2 | once | TRBV4-3 | CASSQDTGDYGYTF | TGCGCCAGCAGCCAAGACACGGGGGACTATGGCTACACCTTC
TRBD1 | TRBJ2-3 | once | TRBV20-1 | CSARERQGFSTDTQYF | TGCAGTGCTAGAGAAAGACAGGGATTTAGCACAGATACGCAGTATTTT
TRBD1 | TRBJ2-6 | . | TRBV6-5 | CASSYKGQSFSGANVLTF | TGTGCCAGCAGTTACAAGGGACAGTCCTTCTCTGGGGCCAACGTCCTGACTTTC
TRBD1 | TRBJ1-2 | many | TRBV4-3 | CASSQDNRGNSYGYTF | TGCGCCAGCAGCCAAGACAACAGGGGAAATAGCTATGGCTACACCTTC
. | TRBJ2-2 | . | TRBV9 | CASRASGELFF | TGTGCCAGCAGAGCTAGCGGGGAGCTGTTTTTT
TRBD2 | TRBJ2-1 | many | TRBV20-1 | CSARIQGGLAGGREQFF | TGCAGTGCTAGAATCCAGGGGGGGCTAGCGGGGGGGCGGGAGCAGTTCTTC
. | TRBJ2-1 | . | TRBV3-1 | CASSADVLSGEFLYEQFF | TGTGCCAGCAGCGCAGATGTTCTAAGTGGGGAGTTTTTATATGAGCAGTTCTTC
. | TRBJ2-7 | many | TRBV5-6 | CASSSPFSYEQYF | TGTGCCAGCAGCTCGCCTTTCTCCTACGAGCAGTACTTC